The 2 T cell receptor beta chains presented below share a single source sample, sequenced in a study of OX40 agonist ivuxolimab in advanced cancers. Sequenced by immunoSEQ multiplex PCR; TCRdb stores in-frame clones only, minus some. The table shows some 150,000 clones, with 90% to 95% occurring only once. Sequenced material: CD4+ or CD8+ T cells sorted from blood, taken in a trial of the OX40 agonist ivuxolimab. The receptors were sampled from an adult with an advanced solid tumor such as melanoma, head and neck, liver or kidney cancer.

The count of this clone is one. The genes are TRBV7-9 and TRBJ2-1; the D is unclear. The CDR3 contains 14 residues. Germline CDR1 reads SEHNR; CDR2 reads FQNEAQ (reference sequence). Trimming removed 3 bases at V and 0 bases at J, with 6 bases between. CDR3 sequence (DNA): TGTGCCAGCAGCTTCTCCCTCTCCTACAATGAGCAGTTCTTC. This encodes CASSFSLSYNEQFF.

V and J are TRBV10-3 and TRBJ1-2; D unresolved. V lost 4 bases and J lost 1, with 4 bases in between. Germline V gene sequence: CDR1 ENHRY, CDR2 SYGVKD. This CDR3 comprises 12 residues. CDR3 in DNA: TGTGCCATCAGTGGAGGTAACTATGGCTACACCTTC. This codes for CAISGGNYGYTF.